The 19 T cell receptor beta chains reported below all come from one sample, sequenced in a study of blood T cells in healthy people across ages. The second PCR ran about 6 to 12 cycles with a sample-barcoded 5' primer and J-beta primers. TCRdb reprocessed the 5' RACE reads with MiXCR, giving one entry per CDR3 protein. The data show some 1.5 million distinct CDR3 sequences, approximately 28% seen once. Sequences were obtained from blood. The receptor set was obtained from a woman aged 30 to 39 in good health.

This clonotype was detected a few times. The genes are TRBV10-3 and TRBJ1-1; TRBD1 is a possible D gene (5 bases). CDR3 size: 14 residues. Germline values: CDR1 ENHRY, CDR2 SYGVKD. V lost 0 bases and J lost 4, with 9 bases in between. The CDR3 sequence is CAISESGGFTEAFF. In DNA, the CDR3 is TGTGCCATCAGTGAGTCTGGGGGTTTCACTGAAGCTTTCTTT.

The table lists this clonotype with many counts. The V call is TRBV29-1, the J call TRBJ2-1; no definite D call. Germline CDR1 is SQVTM and CDR2 is ANQGSEA. V lost 2 bases to trimming and J lost 10 bases, with 6 bases between them. The CDR3 spans 10 residues. The chain's CDR3 is CSVETNEQFF. Written as DNA, the CDR3 is TGCAGCGTTGAAACTAACGAGCAGTTCTTC.

This clonotype appeared a few times. A much larger clone lies a single base off, so this may be a read error. V gene TRBV15 combines with J gene TRBJ2-5; D call uncertain. Germline assignment: CDR1 LNHNV and CDR2 YYDKDF (reference sequence). This CDR3 has 13 residues. The CDR3 sequence is CATSRDPARTRYF. DNA for the CDR3: TGTGCCACCAGCAGAGATCCTGCCAGGACCCGGTACTTC. Based on the CDR3 plus reference TRBV15 and TRBJ2-5, the full variable domain is DAMVIQNPRYQVTQFGKPVTLSCSQTLNHNVMYWYQQKSSQAPKLLFHYYDKDFNNEADTPDNFQSRRPNTSFCFLDIRSPGLGDTAMYLCATSRDPARTRYFGPGTRLLVL.

The rearrangement links TRBV7-2 to TRBJ2-3; D perhaps matches TRBD2 (5 bases). Germline-derived CDR1 and CDR2 are SGHTA and FQGNSA. Trimming cost V 1 base and J 0 bases, with 11 bases left between them. This CDR3 has 16 amino acids. CDR3 DNA: TGTGCCAGCAGCTTAGGGCTGACGGGAAGCACAGATACGCAGTATTTT. Encoded protein: CASSLGLTGSTDTQYF.

This clonotype was seen at least ten times. The chain combines TRBV20-1 with TRBJ1-2, with a tentative D call TRBD1 (6 bases). This CDR3 is built from 12 residues. Germline lookup yields CDR1 DFQATT and CDR2 SNEGSKA (reference sequence). Trimming removed 3 bases at V and 8 bases at J, with 13 bases between. The CDR3 region is CSASHQGKGYTF. In nucleotides, the CDR3 is TGCAGTGCTAGTCATCAGGGGAAGGGCTACACCTTC.

In the case of this clonotype: A read error may explain this, as a much larger clone is one base away. This chain connects TRBV6-5 to TRBJ2-5, with a weak D call TRBD1 (5 bases). Germline values: CDR1 MNHEY, CDR2 SVGAGI. The CDR3 has 12 residues. V gave up 6 bases and J gave up 11 bases, with 16 bases separating them. CDR3 nucleotide sequence: TGTGCCAGCAGGGACACTTACAATGAGCAGTACTTC. This codes for CASRDTYNEQYF.

Details on this clonotype: A much larger clone differs by one base, so this may be a read error. The genes are TRBV7-2 and TRBJ1-2; 8 bases map to TRBD1. This CDR3 has 13 residues. V was pared by 1 base and J by 10 bases, with 5 bases of the junction left unmatched. Germline CDR1 SGHTA, CDR2 FQGNSA. The chain's CDR3 is CASSLDRGNDYTF. Written as DNA, the CDR3 is TGTGCCAGCAGCTTAGACAGGGGGAATGACTACACCTTC. The full variable domain, its missing parts supplied by reference TRBV7-2 and TRBJ1-2, is GAGVSQSPSNKVTEKGKDVELRCDPISGHTALYWYRQSLGQGLEFLIYFQGNSAPDKSGLPSDRFSAERTGGSVSTLTIQRTQQEDSAVYLCASSLDRGNDYTFGSGTRLTVV.

The V call is TRBV5-1, the J call TRBJ2-7; possibly TRBD2 for D (5 bases). The CDR3 spans 13 residues. V was shortened by 5 bases and J by 5 bases, with 14 bases between the two germline ends. Germline CDR1 reads SGHRS; CDR2 reads YFSETQ. For the CDR3, the DNA is TGCGCCAGCAGAACGGGGTCCAGAGACGAGCAGTACTTC. It is translated as CASRTGSRDEQYF.

The V call is TRBV29-1, the J call TRBJ1-2; D ambiguous. The CDR3 loop spans 9 amino acids. Between the trimmed V and J ends, which lost 5 bases and 9 bases, there was a span of 7 bases. The V gene's germline CDR1 is SQVTM and CDR2 ANQGSEA. The CDR3 protein is CSVWRSYTF. The CDR3 DNA reads TGCAGCGTTTGGAGGAGCTACACCTTC.

This chain uses TRBV12-3 or TRBV12-4 with TRBJ1-3, with D unclear. The germline V and J ends were trimmed by 8 bases and 0 bases, with 14 bases remaining between them. CDR3 size: 15 residues. In DNA, the CDR3 is TGTGCCAGCGGCCCTACAACCATCTCTGGAAACACCATATATTTT. The encoded protein is CASGPTTISGNTIYF.

V and J are TRBV25-1 and TRBJ2-1; D tentatively fits TRBD1 or TRBD2 (5 bases each). The V end was cut by 3 bases, the J end by 2 bases, with 14 bases between. The CDR3 has 16 amino acids. CDR1 and CDR2 (germline): MGHDK, SYGVNS. In DNA form, the CDR3 reads TGTGCCAGCAGTGATCCTGGGGGAACCGCCTACAATGAGCAGTTCTTC. Residues: CASSDPGGTAYNEQFF.

This clonotype was seen a few times. This rearrangement joins TRBV11-2 to TRBJ2-3; D remains ambiguous. Trimming took off 5 bases at V and 0 bases at J, with 15 bases between the two ends. The germline CDR1 and CDR2 sequences are SGHAT and FQNNGV. This CDR3 is 16 amino acids long. CDR3 coding DNA: TGTGCCAGCAGCCCGCAAGTGGCCTCTAGCACAGATACGCAGTATTTT. It codes for CASSPQVASSTDTQYF. The variable domain in full, with the rest retrieved from reference TRBV11-2 and TRBJ2-3, is EAGVAQSPRYKIIEKRQSVAFWCNPISGHATLYWYQQILGQGPKLLIQFQNNGVVDDSQLPKDRFSAERLKGVDSTLKIQPAKLEDSAVYLCASSPQVASSTDTQYFGPGTRLTVL.

This clonotype was counted many times. The chain combines TRBV6-6 with TRBJ2-7; D is perhaps TRBD1 (6 bases). The CDR3 contains 15 residues. The V end lost 5 bases, the J end lost 2 bases, and 16 bases lay between the germline ends. Germline V gene data show CDR1 as MNHNY and CDR2 as SVGAGI (reference sequence). CDR3 residues: CASSPKRTATYEQYF. The CDR3 DNA follows: TGTGCCAGCAGTCCCAAAAGGACAGCCACCTACGAGCAGTACTTC.

This clonotype showed up many times. The chain links TRBV14 to TRBJ2-1; D remains unclear. The germline V gene has CDR1 SGHDN and CDR2 FVKESK. The CDR3 covers 14 residues. Trimming took 2 bases from V and 4 from J, leaving 9 bases between them. The CDR3 spells CASSQPTSYNEQFF. The CDR3 DNA sequence: TGTGCCAGCAGCCAACCTACTTCGTACAATGAGCAGTTCTTC.

V is TRBV29-1 and J is TRBJ1-1, with D possibly matching TRBD1 (5 bases). Germline lookup yields CDR1 SQVTM and CDR2 ANQGSEA. CDR3 size: 13 residues. With 5 bases removed from V and 0 bases from J, the gap between germline ends came to 10 bases. The chain's CDR3 is CSVLGRMNTEAFF. CDR3 sequence (DNA): TGCAGCGTTCTGGGACGGATGAACACTGAAGCTTTCTTT.

V and J are TRBV5-5 and TRBJ1-1; D remains ambiguous. This CDR3 is built from 14 residues. Germline-derived CDR1 and CDR2 are SGHKS and YYEKEE (reference sequence). With 0 bases removed from V and 3 bases from J, the gap between germline ends came to 9 bases. The CDR3 nucleotides are TGTGCCAGCAGCTTGGGGGCGCGGGACACTGAAGCTTTCTTT. Amino acid sequence: CASSLGARDTEAFF.

This clonotype was picked up a small number of times. The CDR3 sequence: CASSLAGPPSDEQYF. The CDR3 DNA reads TGCGCCAGCAGCTTAGCGGGGCCGCCTTCCGACGAGCAGTACTTC. This sequence joins TRBV5-1 and TRBJ2-7, with 7 bases lining up with TRBD2. The germline V gene has CDR1 SGHRS and CDR2 YFSETQ. V lost 2 bases to trimming and J lost 5 bases; unmatched junction nucleotides: 10. The CDR3 has 15 residues.

V usage is TRBV7-9 and J usage is TRBJ2-6, with 8 nucleotides matching TRBD2. Germline V lookup: CDR1 SEHNR, CDR2 FQNEAQ (reference sequence). The V segment lost 3 bases and the J segment 0 bases; nucleotides outside the gene matches: 7. The CDR3 is 18 residues long. DNA of the CDR3: TGTGCCAGCAGCTTTCCGGCGGGGGGACACTCTGGGGCCAACGTCCTGACTTTC. It translates to CASSFPAGGHSGANVLTF.

This clonotype showed up many times. The CDR3 sequence: CAGGPDTLNIQYF. CDR3 DNA: TGTGCCGGGGGCCCAGATACCCTAAACATTCAGTACTTC. The rearrangement links TRBV2 to TRBJ2-4, with D tentatively TRBD1 (6 bases). Trimming removed 11 bases from V and 6 bases from J, with 17 bases in between. There are 13 residues in the CDR3. In germline, CDR1 is SNHLY, CDR2 FYNNEI.